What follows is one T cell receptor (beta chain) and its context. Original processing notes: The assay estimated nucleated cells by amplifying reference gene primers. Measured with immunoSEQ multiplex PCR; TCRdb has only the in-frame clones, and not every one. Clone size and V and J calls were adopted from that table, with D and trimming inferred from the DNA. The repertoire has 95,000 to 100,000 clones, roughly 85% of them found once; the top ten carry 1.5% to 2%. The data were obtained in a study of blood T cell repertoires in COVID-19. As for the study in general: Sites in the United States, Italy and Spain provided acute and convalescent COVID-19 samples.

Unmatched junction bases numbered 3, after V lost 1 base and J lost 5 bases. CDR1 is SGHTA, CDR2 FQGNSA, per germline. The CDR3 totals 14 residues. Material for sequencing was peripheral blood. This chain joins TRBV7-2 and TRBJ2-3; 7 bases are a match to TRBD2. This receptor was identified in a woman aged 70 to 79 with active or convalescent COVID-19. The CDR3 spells CASSLVASGDTQYF. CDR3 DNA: TGTGCCAGCAGCTTAGTGGCTAGCGGAGATACGCAGTATTTT.